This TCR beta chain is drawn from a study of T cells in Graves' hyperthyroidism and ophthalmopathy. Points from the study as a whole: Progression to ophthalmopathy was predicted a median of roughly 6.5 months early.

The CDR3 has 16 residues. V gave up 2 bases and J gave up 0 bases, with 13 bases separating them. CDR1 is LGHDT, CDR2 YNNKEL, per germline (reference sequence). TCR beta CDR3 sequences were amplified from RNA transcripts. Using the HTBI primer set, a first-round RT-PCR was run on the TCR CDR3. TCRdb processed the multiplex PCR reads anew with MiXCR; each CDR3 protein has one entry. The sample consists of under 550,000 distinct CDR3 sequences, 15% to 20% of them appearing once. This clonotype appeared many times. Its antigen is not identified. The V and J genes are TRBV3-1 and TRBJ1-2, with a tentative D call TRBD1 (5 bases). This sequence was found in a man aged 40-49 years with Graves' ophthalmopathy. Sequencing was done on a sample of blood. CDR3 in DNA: TGTGCCAGCAGCCAAAGAAAAGGGGAAGCTAACTATGGCTACACCTTC. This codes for CASSQRKGEANYGYTF.